This T cell receptor (beta chain) was found in a study of T cells after yellow fever vaccination. Study-level points and caveats: Subsequent booster samples again held most clones from primary vaccination (96% CD4, nearly 90% CD8).

CDR1 and CDR2 (germline): SEHNR, FQNEAQ (reference sequence). The V gene lost 4 bases and the J gene lost 5 bases, with 5 bases spanning the gap. The CDR3 has 11 residues. It was through 5'RACE template switching that TCR cDNA was made, with a universal primer site and UMIs added. Each CDR3 protein gets one entry after TCRdb re-called the 5' RACE reads with MiXCR. The sample has 500,000 to 650,000 distinct CDR3 sequences, about a sixth seen once. To note about this clonotype: Its antigen is not known.

The source was PBMCs, collected around 5 days after the first yellow fever vaccination. The chain joins TRBV7-9 to TRBJ2-5; no clear D gene. The sequence derives from a man younger than 35 who received the YFV17D yellow fever vaccine. The CDR3 nucleotides read TGTGCCAGCAGCTCCCCTGAGACCCAGTACTTC. Translated, it gives CASSSPETQYF.